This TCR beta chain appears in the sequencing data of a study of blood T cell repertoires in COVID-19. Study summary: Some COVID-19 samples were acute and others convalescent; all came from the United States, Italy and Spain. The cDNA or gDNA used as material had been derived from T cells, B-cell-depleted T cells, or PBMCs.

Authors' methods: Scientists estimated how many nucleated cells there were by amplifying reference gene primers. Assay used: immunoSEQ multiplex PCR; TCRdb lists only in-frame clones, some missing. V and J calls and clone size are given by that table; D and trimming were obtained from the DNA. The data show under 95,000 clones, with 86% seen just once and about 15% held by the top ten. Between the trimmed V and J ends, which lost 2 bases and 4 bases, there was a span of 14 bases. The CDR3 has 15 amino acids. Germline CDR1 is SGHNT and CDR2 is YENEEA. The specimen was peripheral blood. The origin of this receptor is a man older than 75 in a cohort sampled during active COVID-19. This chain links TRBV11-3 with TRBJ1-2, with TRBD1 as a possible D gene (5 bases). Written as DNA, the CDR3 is TGTGCCAGCAGCTTATTGTCCAGGGCAGGCTATGGCTACACCTTC. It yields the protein CASSLLSRAGYGYTF.